A selection of T cell receptor beta chains follows, all from one sample in a study of OX40 agonist ivuxolimab in advanced cancers. Profiled with immunoSEQ multiplex PCR; TCRdb holds only in-frame clones, not every one. Of more than 70,000 clones listed, 80% to 90% are singletons. The starting material was CD4+ or CD8+ T cells sorted from blood, obtained in a trial of the OX40 agonist ivuxolimab. Receptors were obtained from an adult with an advanced solid tumor such as melanoma, head and neck, liver or kidney cancer. Each CDR3 is given with its conserved first and last residue. A D gene is named only where the DNA matches it firmly. The listing skips clone size in some rows; elsewhere it reads once, few, many or a size class.

D gene: -
clone size: few
J gene: TRBJ2-3
V gene: TRBV19
CDR3 DNA: TGTGCCAGTAGTATTAGAGGTTTCACTAGCACAGATACGCAGTATTTT
CDR3 protein: CASSIRGFTSTDTQYF

D gene: -
clone size: -
J gene: TRBJ2-7
V gene: TRBV18
CDR3 DNA: TGTGCCAGCCGGGGATTAACCTACGAGCAGTACTTC
CDR3 protein: CASRGLTYEQYF

D gene: -
clone size: -
J gene: TRBJ1-4
V gene: TRBV5-1
CDR3 DNA: TGCGCCAGCAAGCTCGGCACTAATGAAAAACTGTTTTTT
CDR3 protein: CASKLGTNEKLFF

D gene: -
clone size: few
J gene: TRBJ1-5
V gene: TRBV28
CDR3 DNA: TGTGCCAGCAGTTCACAGCAGCCCCAGCATTTT
CDR3 protein: CASSSQQPQHF

D gene: TRBD2
clone size: once
J gene: TRBJ2-5
V gene: TRBV7-3
CDR3 DNA: TGTGCCAGCAGCCTGGGACTAGCGGGAGGGGAGACCCAGTACTTC
CDR3 protein: CASSLGLAGGETQYF

D gene: -
clone size: -
J gene: TRBJ1-2
V gene: TRBV12-5
CDR3 DNA: TGTGCTAGTGGTTTGGGGGAGTACTATGGCTACACCTTC
CDR3 protein: CASGLGEYYGYTF

D gene: -
clone size: -
J gene: TRBJ1-2
V gene: TRBV2
CDR3 DNA: TGTGCCAGCAGGAGCCCGGACATCACTTTCTACACCTTC
CDR3 protein: CASRSPDITFYTF

D gene: -
clone size: once
J gene: TRBJ2-7
V gene: TRBV28
CDR3 DNA: TGTGCCAGCAGTCCTAGGGGACATCTGTCCTACGAGCAGTACTTC
CDR3 protein: CASSPRGHLSYEQYF

D gene: -
clone size: -
J gene: TRBJ2-7
V gene: TRBV6-1
CDR3 DNA: TGTGCCACCCGCGAGCAGTACTTC
CDR3 protein: CATREQYF

D gene: TRBD2
clone size: -
J gene: TRBJ2-3
V gene: TRBV11-2
CDR3 DNA: TGTGCCAGCAGCGATCTAGCGGGAGGGGCAGATACGCAGTATTTT
CDR3 protein: CASSDLAGGADTQYF

D gene: -
clone size: -
J gene: TRBJ2-7
V gene: TRBV2
CDR3 DNA: TGTGCCAACGCGGGGGACAGCCTCTACGAGCAGTACTTC
CDR3 protein: CANAGDSLYEQYF

D gene: TRBD2
clone size: -
J gene: TRBJ2-1
V gene: TRBV7-9
CDR3 DNA: TGTGCCAGCAGCTTAAGTGCTAGCGGGGGGAAAGAGCAGTTCTTC
CDR3 protein: CASSLSASGGKEQFF

D gene: TRBD2
clone size: -
J gene: TRBJ2-2
V gene: TRBV9
CDR3 DNA: TGTGCCAGCACCATACTAGCGGGACACACCGGGGAGCTGTTTTTT
CDR3 protein: CASTILAGHTGELFF

D gene: -
clone size: -
J gene: TRBJ1-3
V gene: TRBV18
CDR3 DNA: TGTGCCAGCTCACCTGAGAACGGAAACACCATATATTTT
CDR3 protein: CASSPENGNTIYF

D gene: -
clone size: -
J gene: TRBJ2-7
V gene: TRBV4-1
CDR3 DNA: TGCGCCAGCAGCCAGCCCCGGACGGGTTCCTACGAGCAGTACTTC
CDR3 protein: CASSQPRTGSYEQYF

D gene: TRBD2
clone size: -
J gene: TRBJ2-3
V gene: TRBV7-2
CDR3 DNA: TGTGCCAGCAGCTCGAGGACTAGCGCAGATACGCAGTATTTT
CDR3 protein: CASSSRTSADTQYF

D gene: TRBD1
clone size: -
J gene: TRBJ2-3
V gene: TRBV29-1
CDR3 DNA: TGCAGCGGTCACAGGGGGCGGCGAGATACGCAGTATTTT
CDR3 protein: CSGHRGRRDTQYF

D gene: -
clone size: -
J gene: TRBJ2-3
V gene: TRBV4-1
CDR3 DNA: TGCGCCAGCAGCCGGGGTGGGTCCCAGGTGCCGCAGTATTTT
CDR3 protein: CASSRGGSQVPQYF

D gene: TRBD1
clone size: -
J gene: TRBJ1-2
V gene: TRBV28
CDR3 DNA: TGTGCCAGCAGTTCACCACGGACAGGGAGATACTATGGCTACACCTTC
CDR3 protein: CASSSPRTGRYYGYTF

D gene: TRBD1
clone size: -
J gene: TRBJ1-5
V gene: TRBV2
CDR3 DNA: TGTGCCAGCAGGGGGACAGGGAGGCAGCCCCAGCATTTT
CDR3 protein: CASRGTGRQPQHF

D gene: -
clone size: -
J gene: TRBJ2-7
V gene: TRBV28
CDR3 DNA: TGTGCCAGCATGCGGGGCGGGGCCCCCGAGCAGTACTTC
CDR3 protein: CASMRGGAPEQYF

D gene: -
clone size: few
J gene: TRBJ1-1
V gene: TRBV6-1
CDR3 DNA: TGTGCCAGCAGTGGCCGGCCCTGGGCCCCGGACGACCCGAACACTGAAGCTTTCTTT
CDR3 protein: CASSGRPWAPDDPNTEAFF

D gene: -
clone size: -
J gene: TRBJ1-4
V gene: TRBV5-1
CDR3 DNA: TGCGCCAGCAGCCCGAGGGGGGAGTTAGAAAAACTGTTTTTT
CDR3 protein: CASSPRGELEKLFF

D gene: -
clone size: -
J gene: TRBJ1-5
V gene: TRBV6-6
CDR3 DNA: TGTGCCAGCAGTTATGGGTTCCAGCCCCAGCATTTT
CDR3 protein: CASSYGFQPQHF

D gene: TRBD2
clone size: -
J gene: TRBJ2-3
V gene: TRBV25-1
CDR3 DNA: TGTGCCAGCAGTGACAGGGCGGGGGTCACAGATACGCAGTATTTT
CDR3 protein: CASSDRAGVTDTQYF

D gene: TRBD2
clone size: -
J gene: TRBJ2-2
V gene: TRBV7-8
CDR3 DNA: TGTGCCAGCAGCTTAGGAATAGGGACTAGGGCCCCCGGGGAGCTGTTTTTT
CDR3 protein: CASSLGIGTRAPGELFF

D gene: -
clone size: -
J gene: TRBJ2-3
V gene: TRBV7-9
CDR3 DNA: TGTGCCAGCAGCCAGACCGGCCCCACAGATACGCAGTATTTT
CDR3 protein: CASSQTGPTDTQYF

D gene: TRBD1
clone size: -
J gene: TRBJ1-2
V gene: TRBV15
CDR3 DNA: TGTGCCACCAGCACCGGGACAGATCTCCATGGCTACACCTTC
CDR3 protein: CATSTGTDLHGYTF

D gene: TRBD1
clone size: -
J gene: TRBJ1-1
V gene: TRBV4-1
CDR3 DNA: TGCGCCAGCAGCCAGGCTTACAGGGGGCGAACTGAAGCTTTCTTT
CDR3 protein: CASSQAYRGRTEAFF

D gene: -
clone size: -
J gene: TRBJ2-1
V gene: TRBV19
CDR3 DNA: TGTGCCAGTAGTCCCGACAGGGAGGGAGTGAATGAGCAGTTCTTC
CDR3 protein: CASSPDREGVNEQFF

D gene: -
clone size: -
J gene: TRBJ1-1
V gene: TRBV7-9
CDR3 DNA: TGTGCCAGCCGGAGGGAACAGCCGAACACTGAAGCTTTCTTT
CDR3 protein: CASRREQPNTEAFF

D gene: TRBD1
clone size: -
J gene: TRBJ1-1
V gene: TRBV19
CDR3 DNA: TGTGCCAGTACCGTTACAGGGGCTGGACGCTTACGAGGGACTGAAGCTTTCTTT
CDR3 protein: CASTVTGAGRLRGTEAFF

D gene: TRBD1
clone size: -
J gene: TRBJ1-2
V gene: TRBV29-1
CDR3 DNA: TGCAGCGTTGAGGGGACAGGGGGCGATGGCTACACCTTC
CDR3 protein: CSVEGTGGDGYTF

D gene: -
clone size: -
J gene: TRBJ2-4
V gene: TRBV7-8
CDR3 DNA: TGTGCCAGCAGCTTAGCAAGGTACCAAGCCAAAAACATTCAGTACTTC
CDR3 protein: CASSLARYQAKNIQYF

D gene: -
clone size: once
J gene: TRBJ2-4
V gene: TRBV7-9
CDR3 DNA: TGTGCCAGCAGCCATCCCCAAGTGAGTGGAGCCAAAAACATTCAGTACTTC
CDR3 protein: CASSHPQVSGAKNIQYF

D gene: -
clone size: -
J gene: TRBJ2-3
V gene: TRBV29-1
CDR3 DNA: TGCAGCGCCCTCAGCACAGATACGCAGTATTTT
CDR3 protein: CSALSTDTQYF

D gene: -
clone size: few
J gene: TRBJ1-5
V gene: TRBV2
CDR3 DNA: TGTGCCTCCACGCAGGAGATCTTAGCCAATCAGCCCCAGCATTTT
CDR3 protein: CASTQEILANQPQHF

D gene: -
clone size: -
J gene: TRBJ2-1
V gene: TRBV10-1
CDR3 DNA: TGCGCCAGCAGTCTGGGGTCCTACAATGAGCAGTTCTTC
CDR3 protein: CASSLGSYNEQFF

D gene: TRBD2
clone size: -
J gene: TRBJ2-1
V gene: TRBV19
CDR3 DNA: TGTGCCAGTAGTATAGCGCGGGGGGCAGCCTACAATGAGCAGTTCTTC
CDR3 protein: CASSIARGAAYNEQFF

D gene: -
clone size: -
J gene: TRBJ2-2
V gene: TRBV18
CDR3 DNA: TGTGCCAGCTCACCACCGGGAACTAGCAGTGCCGGGGAGCTGTTTTTT
CDR3 protein: CASSPPGTSSAGELFF

D gene: -
clone size: -
J gene: TRBJ1-1
V gene: TRBV27
CDR3 DNA: TGTGCCAGCAGTGGCGGGACAACGATCTTGACTGAAGCTTTCTTT
CDR3 protein: CASSGGTTILTEAFF

D gene: -
clone size: -
J gene: TRBJ2-2
V gene: TRBV11-2
CDR3 DNA: TGTGCCAGCAGCTTCTCCCTGTGGGACCGGAACACCGGGGAGCTGTTTTTT
CDR3 protein: CASSFSLWDRNTGELFF

D gene: -
clone size: -
J gene: TRBJ1-5
V gene: TRBV7-9
CDR3 DNA: TGTGCCAGCAGCTTATCCGGCCTTAATCGGGGCAATCAGCCCCAGCATTTT
CDR3 protein: CASSLSGLNRGNQPQHF

D gene: -
clone size: -
J gene: TRBJ1-2
V gene: TRBV7-2
CDR3 DNA: TGTGCCAGCAGCTCGCCAGCGATCCAACTCTATGGCTACACCTTC
CDR3 protein: CASSSPAIQLYGYTF

D gene: -
clone size: -
J gene: TRBJ1-3
V gene: TRBV20-1
CDR3 DNA: TGCAGTGGGGCAGAGCTGAACACCATATATTTT
CDR3 protein: CSGAELNTIYF

D gene: TRBD1
clone size: -
J gene: TRBJ1-4
V gene: TRBV2
CDR3 DNA: TGTGCCAGCAGTATACAGGGGAAACTGTTTTTT
CDR3 protein: CASSIQGKLFF

D gene: TRBD1
clone size: -
J gene: TRBJ2-7
V gene: TRBV19
CDR3 DNA: TGTGCCAGTAGTATAGCCAGGGACAGGGTCGCCTACGAGCAGTACTTC
CDR3 protein: CASSIARDRVAYEQYF

D gene: TRBD1
clone size: -
J gene: TRBJ1-5
V gene: TRBV10-3
CDR3 DNA: TGTGCCATCAGCGGGACAGGTGGCAATCAGCCCCAGCATTTT
CDR3 protein: CAISGTGGNQPQHF

D gene: -
clone size: -
J gene: TRBJ2-7
V gene: TRBV19
CDR3 DNA: TGTGCCAGTAGTATAGAAGTGGGAGGTATTTACGAGCAGTACTTC
CDR3 protein: CASSIEVGGIYEQYF

D gene: -
clone size: -
J gene: TRBJ2-3
V gene: TRBV5-1
CDR3 DNA: TGCGCCAGCAGGCGGGCCCGTGACCTACTTAGCACAGATACGCAGTATTTT
CDR3 protein: CASRRARDLLSTDTQYF

D gene: -
clone size: -
J gene: TRBJ2-7
V gene: TRBV6-1
CDR3 DNA: TGTGCCAGCAGTGGAGGCACTCAATACGAGCAGTACTTC
CDR3 protein: CASSGGTQYEQYF

D gene: -
clone size: -
J gene: TRBJ2-5
V gene: TRBV5-4
CDR3 DNA: TGTGCCAGCAGCTTGATTATCAGCTCCAAAGAGACCCAGTACTTC
CDR3 protein: CASSLIISSKETQYF

D gene: -
clone size: -
J gene: TRBJ2-7
V gene: TRBV5-1
CDR3 DNA: TGCGCCAGCAGCTCCGGACCTAGAGGCACCTACGAGCAGTACTTC
CDR3 protein: CASSSGPRGTYEQYF

D gene: TRBD2
clone size: -
J gene: TRBJ2-3
V gene: TRBV7-6
CDR3 DNA: TGTGCCAGCAGCCCCTCGACTAGCGGGGGGAGCACAGATACGCAGTATTTT
CDR3 protein: CASSPSTSGGSTDTQYF

D gene: TRBD1
clone size: -
J gene: TRBJ1-2
V gene: TRBV28
CDR3 DNA: TGTGCCAGCAGTTCAGGAGCAGGGGGAGTCTATGGCTACACCTTC
CDR3 protein: CASSSGAGGVYGYTF

D gene: TRBD1
clone size: -
J gene: TRBJ1-4
V gene: TRBV28
CDR3 DNA: TGTGCCAGCAGTTTCTACAGGGGGCCTGCACTCACAACTAATGAAAAACTGTTTTTT
CDR3 protein: CASSFYRGPALTTNEKLFF

D gene: -
clone size: -
J gene: TRBJ2-7
V gene: TRBV7-3
CDR3 DNA: TGTGCCAGCAGTACCCTGGGGGCTGCCGAGCAGTACTTC
CDR3 protein: CASSTLGAAEQYF

D gene: -
clone size: -
J gene: TRBJ1-1
V gene: TRBV5-5
CDR3 DNA: TGTGCCAGCAGCTTGGTAGCGGATTCTGAAGCTTTCTTT
CDR3 protein: CASSLVADSEAFF

D gene: TRBD1
clone size: -
J gene: TRBJ2-7
V gene: TRBV9
CDR3 DNA: TGTGCCAGCAGCGTAGATTTTGGGACAGGGGGCACCGAGCAGTACTTC
CDR3 protein: CASSVDFGTGGTEQYF